Below, 9 T cell receptor beta chains from the same sample are listed, as sequenced in a study of cytomegalovirus exposure and HLA in healthy donors. Researchers ran the PCR with 60 Vbeta and 13 Jbeta primers. TCRdb's table, derived via immunoSEQ multiplex PCR, lists solely in-frame clones and lacks some. Seen here are around 160,000 clones, 75% observed once, and the top ten hold roughly 5%. What was sequenced was PBMCs. All receptors come from a male donor in good health and CMV-seronegative.

This chain connects TRBV28 to TRBJ1-1, with a possible D match to TRBD1 (6 bases). This CDR3 contains 15 residues. Germline V gene data show CDR1 as MDHEN and CDR2 as SYDVKM. V was trimmed by 7 bases and J by 0 bases, leaving 15 bases between them. Here the CDR3 reads CASNAGDGVNTEAFF. Here the CDR3 DNA reads TGTGCCAGCAACGCAGGGGATGGGGTGAACACTGAAGCTTTCTTT. Based on the CDR3 plus reference TRBV28 and TRBJ1-1, the full variable domain is DVKVTQSSRYLVKRTGEKVFLECVQDMDHENMFWYRQDPGLGLRLIYFSYDVKMKEKGDIPEGYSVSREKKERFSLILESASTNQTSMYLCASNAGDGVNTEAFFGQGTRLTVV.

The genes are TRBV7-9 and TRBJ1-1; 8 bases agree with TRBD1. The trim removed 3 bases at V and 4 bases at J, leaving 13 bases unmatched. The CDR3 covers 17 residues. Per the germline V gene, CDR1 is SEHNR and CDR2 is FQNEAQ (reference sequence). The CDR3 sequence: CASSLAPGQARGTEAFF. The CDR3 nucleotides are TGTGCCAGCAGCTTGGCCCCGGGACAGGCAAGGGGCACTGAAGCTTTCTTT.

The chain employs TRBV10-3 and TRBJ1-2; the match to TRBD1 covers 9 bases. Germline lookup yields CDR1 ENHRY and CDR2 SYGVKD. Trimming removed 6 bases from V and 2 bases from J; junction bases left unmatched: 1. The length of the CDR3 is 13 residues. The CDR3 sequence is CAIRQGANYGYTF. The CDR3 nucleotides are TGTGCCATCAGACAGGGGGCGAACTATGGCTACACCTTC.

This sequence joins TRBV19 and TRBJ2-1; 10 positions match TRBD2. Germline trimming cut 0 bases from V and 1 base from J; bases unmatched to any gene: 3. CDR1 is LNHDA and CDR2 is SQIVND in the germline V gene (reference sequence). CDR3 length equals 17 residues. CDR3 amino acids: CASSIDSGRYSYNEQFF. Here the CDR3 DNA reads TGTGCCAGTAGTATAGATAGCGGGAGGTATTCCTACAATGAGCAGTTCTTC.

This sequence joins TRBV5-5 and TRBJ1-2; D gene ambiguous. CDR1 SGHKS and CDR2 YYEKEE come from the germline V gene (reference sequence). V was cut by 0 bases and J by 0 bases, with 15 bases left in between. CDR3 length equals 17 residues. The CDR3 protein is CASSLVGGRNANYGYTF. CDR3 nucleotides: TGTGCCAGCAGCTTGGTTGGAGGACGGAATGCTAACTATGGCTACACCTTC.

The chain employs TRBV5-1 and TRBJ2-5; 9 nucleotides align to TRBD1. CDR1 is SGHRS, CDR2 YFSETQ, per germline. The CDR3 runs 15 residues. Trimming removed 6 bases from V and 4 bases from J; junction bases left unmatched: 10. The CDR3 DNA sequence: TGCGCCAGCACCCACAGGGGGCAATTGACAGAGACCCAGTACTTC. This gives the protein CASTHRGQLTETQYF. Full variable domain (outside the CDR3, taken from reference TRBV5-1 and TRBJ2-5): KAGVTQTPRYLIKTRGQQVTLSCSPISGHRSVSWYQQTPGQGLQFLFEYFSETQRNKGNFPGRFSGRQFSNSRSEMNVSTLELGDSALYLCASTHRGQLTETQYFGPGTRLLVL.

This chain links TRBV5-1 with TRBJ2-1; 9 positions match TRBD1. This CDR3 comprises 14 residues. Germline trimming cut 2 bases from V and 4 bases from J; bases unmatched to any gene: 1. Germline CDR1 SGHRS, CDR2 YFSETQ. The CDR3 loop is CASSFGQGYNEQFF. CDR3 coding DNA: TGCGCCAGCAGCTTTGGACAGGGGTACAATGAGCAGTTCTTC.

The CDR3, as DNA: TGTGCCAGCAGCCAACTGGAACAGGGGGAAGCCAAAAACATTCAGTACTTC. Residues: CASSQLEQGEAKNIQYF. The chain links TRBV5-6 to TRBJ2-4, with 8 nucleotides matching TRBD1. After removal of 4 bases from V and 0 bases from J, the junction contained 9 bases not matched to a gene. Germline CDR1 SGHDT, CDR2 YYEEEE. The length of the CDR3 is 17 residues.

The chain employs TRBV7-3 and TRBJ2-3; 7 positions agree with TRBD2. The CDR3 sequence is 17 residues long. Germline CDR1 reads SGHTA; CDR2 reads FQGTGA. The J segment lost 5 bases and the V segment lost 2 bases, leaving 13 bases of the junction unmatched. As DNA, the CDR3 is TGTGCCAGCAGCTTACGTAGCGGGCGTGGTTCTCAAGATACGCAGTATTTT. It codes for CASSLRSGRGSQDTQYF.